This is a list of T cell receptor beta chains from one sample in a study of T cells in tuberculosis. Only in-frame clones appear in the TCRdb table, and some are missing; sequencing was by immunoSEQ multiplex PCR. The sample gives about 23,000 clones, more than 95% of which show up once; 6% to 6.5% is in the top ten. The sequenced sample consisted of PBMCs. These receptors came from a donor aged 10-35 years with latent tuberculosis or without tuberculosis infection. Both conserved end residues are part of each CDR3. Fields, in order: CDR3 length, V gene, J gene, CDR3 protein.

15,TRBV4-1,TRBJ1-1,CASSQEGGSGAEAFF
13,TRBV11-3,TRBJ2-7,CASSFGGGNEQYF
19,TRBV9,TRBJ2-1,CASSAPVERVGGPVNEQFF
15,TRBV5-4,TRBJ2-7,CASSRSGREPPEQYF
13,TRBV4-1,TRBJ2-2,CASEGVSVGELFF
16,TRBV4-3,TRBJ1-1,CASSQDPREANTEAFF
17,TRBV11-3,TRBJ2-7,CASSFSTLSTNSDEQYF
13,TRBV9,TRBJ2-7,CASSVGGLYEQYF
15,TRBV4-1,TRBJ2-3,CASSQDVLRTDTQYF
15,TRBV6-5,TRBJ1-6,CASRIFTFSLSPLHF
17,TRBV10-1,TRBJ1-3,CASSESPPGTAGNTIYF
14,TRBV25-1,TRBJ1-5,CASSEWGLNQPQHF
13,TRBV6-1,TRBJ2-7,CASSLAGFYEQYF
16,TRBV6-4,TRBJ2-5,CASSGPSGGAGETQYF
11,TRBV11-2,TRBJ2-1,CASSITDTRFF
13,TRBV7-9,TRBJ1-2,CASSLEATYGYTF
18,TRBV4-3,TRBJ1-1,CASSQDPLGARAGTEAFF
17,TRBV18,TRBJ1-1,CASSPITGQGLNTEAFF
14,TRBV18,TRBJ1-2,CASSRDISDYGYTF
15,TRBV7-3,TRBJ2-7,CASSFGAGGPYEQYF
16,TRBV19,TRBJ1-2,CASSHRTGRSEYGYTF
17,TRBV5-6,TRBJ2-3,CASSLVPLAGATDTQYF
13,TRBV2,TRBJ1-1,CASSGRGNTEAFF
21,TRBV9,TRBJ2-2,CASSHPGGTGLSIDITGELFF
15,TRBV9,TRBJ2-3,CASSATLGSTDTQYF
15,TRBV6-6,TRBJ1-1,CASTITRAGPTEAFF
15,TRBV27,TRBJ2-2,CASSLIPGNTGELFF